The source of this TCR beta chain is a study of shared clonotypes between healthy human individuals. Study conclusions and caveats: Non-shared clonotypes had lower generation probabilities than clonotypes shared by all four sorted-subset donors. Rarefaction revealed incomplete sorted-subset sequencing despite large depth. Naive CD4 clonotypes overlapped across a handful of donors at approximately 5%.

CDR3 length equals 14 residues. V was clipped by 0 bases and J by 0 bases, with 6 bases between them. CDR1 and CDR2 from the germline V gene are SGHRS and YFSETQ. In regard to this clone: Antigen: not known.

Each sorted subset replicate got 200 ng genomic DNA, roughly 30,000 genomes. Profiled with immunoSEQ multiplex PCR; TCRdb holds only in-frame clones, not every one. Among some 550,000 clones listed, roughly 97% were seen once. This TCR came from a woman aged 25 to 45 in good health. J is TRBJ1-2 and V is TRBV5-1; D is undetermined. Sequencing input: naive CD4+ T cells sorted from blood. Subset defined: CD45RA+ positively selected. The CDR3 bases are TGCGCCAGCAGCTTGGCCGCTTCTAACTATGGCTACACCTTC. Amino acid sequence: CASSLAASNYGYTF.